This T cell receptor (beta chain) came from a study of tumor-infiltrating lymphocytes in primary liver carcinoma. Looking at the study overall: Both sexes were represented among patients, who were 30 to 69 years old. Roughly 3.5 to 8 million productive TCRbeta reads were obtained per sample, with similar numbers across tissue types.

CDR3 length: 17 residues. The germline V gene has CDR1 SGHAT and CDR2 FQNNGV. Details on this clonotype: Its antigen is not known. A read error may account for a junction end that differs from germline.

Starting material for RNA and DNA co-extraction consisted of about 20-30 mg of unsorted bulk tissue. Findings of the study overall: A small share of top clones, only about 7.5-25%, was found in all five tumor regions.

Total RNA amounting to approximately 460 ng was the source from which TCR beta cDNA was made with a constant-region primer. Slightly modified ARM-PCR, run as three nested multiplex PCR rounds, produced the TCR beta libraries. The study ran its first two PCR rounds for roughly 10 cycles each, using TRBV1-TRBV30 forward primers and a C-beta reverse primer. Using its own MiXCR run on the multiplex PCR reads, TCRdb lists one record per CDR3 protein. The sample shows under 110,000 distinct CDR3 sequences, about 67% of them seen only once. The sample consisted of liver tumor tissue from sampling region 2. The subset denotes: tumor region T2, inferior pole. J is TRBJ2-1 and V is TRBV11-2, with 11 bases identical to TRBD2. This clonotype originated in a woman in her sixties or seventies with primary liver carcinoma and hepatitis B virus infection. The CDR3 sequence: CANSRRLAGGPGDEQLF. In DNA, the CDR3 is TGTGCCAACAGCAGGAGATTAGCGGGAGGGCCGGGGGATGAGCAGCTCTTC.